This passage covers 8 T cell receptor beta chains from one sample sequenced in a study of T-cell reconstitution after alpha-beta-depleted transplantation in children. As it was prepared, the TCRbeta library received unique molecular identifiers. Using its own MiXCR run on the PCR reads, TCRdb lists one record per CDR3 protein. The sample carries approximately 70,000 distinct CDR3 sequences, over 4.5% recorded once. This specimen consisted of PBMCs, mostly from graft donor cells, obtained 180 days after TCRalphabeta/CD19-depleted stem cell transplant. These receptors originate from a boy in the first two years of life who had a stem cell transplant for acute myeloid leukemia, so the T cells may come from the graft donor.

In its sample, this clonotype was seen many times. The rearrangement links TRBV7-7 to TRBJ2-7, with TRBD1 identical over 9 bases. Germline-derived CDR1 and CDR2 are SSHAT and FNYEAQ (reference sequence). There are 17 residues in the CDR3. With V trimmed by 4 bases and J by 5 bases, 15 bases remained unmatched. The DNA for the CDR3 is TGTGCCAGCAGCTGGGCCTCCGGGACAGGGATTGCGGACGAGCAGTACGTC. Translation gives CASSWASGTGIADEQYV.

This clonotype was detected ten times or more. CDR3 nucleotides: TGTGCCAGCGCTGAACGTTTGAGGGGCCTTAACAATGAGCAGTTCTTC. This translates into CASAERLRGLNNEQFF. The chain links TRBV25-1 to TRBJ2-1; D tentatively reads TRBD1 or TRBD2 (5 bases each). V was trimmed by 8 bases and J by 5 bases, leaving 22 bases between them. CDR3 length: 16 residues. Germline V gives CDR1 MGHDK, CDR2 SYGVNS. The full variable domain, completed using reference TRBV25-1 and TRBJ2-1, is EADIYQTPRYLVIGTGKKITLECSQTMGHDKMYWYQQDPGMELHLIHYSYGVNSTEKGDLSSESTVSRIRTEHFPLTLESARPSHTSQYLCASAERLRGLNNEQFFGPGTRLTVL.

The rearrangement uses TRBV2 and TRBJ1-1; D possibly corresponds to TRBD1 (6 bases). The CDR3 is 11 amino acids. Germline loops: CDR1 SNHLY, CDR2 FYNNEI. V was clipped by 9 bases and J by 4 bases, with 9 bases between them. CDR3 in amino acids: CASVRGTEAFF. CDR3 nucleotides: TGTGCCAGTGTCAGGGGCACTGAAGCTTTCTTT. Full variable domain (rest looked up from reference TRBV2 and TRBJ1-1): EPEVTQTPSHQVTQMGQEVILRCVPISNHLYFYWYRQILGQKVEFLVSFYNNEISEKSEIFDDQFSVERPDGSNFTLKIRSTKLEDSAMYFCASVRGTEAFFGQGTRLTVV.

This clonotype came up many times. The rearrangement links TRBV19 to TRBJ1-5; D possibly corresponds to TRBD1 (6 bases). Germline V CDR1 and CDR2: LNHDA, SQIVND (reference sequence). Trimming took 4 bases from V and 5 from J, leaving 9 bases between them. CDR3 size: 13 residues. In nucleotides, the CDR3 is TGTGCCAGTAGTACCACAGGGCATCAGCCCCAGCATTTT. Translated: CASSTTGHQPQHF.

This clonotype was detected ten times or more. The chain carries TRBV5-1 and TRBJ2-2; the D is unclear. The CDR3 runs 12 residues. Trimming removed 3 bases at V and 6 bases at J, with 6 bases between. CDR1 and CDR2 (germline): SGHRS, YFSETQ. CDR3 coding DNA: TGCGCCAGCAGCTGGAGCGCCGGGGAGCTGTTTTTT. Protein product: CASSWSAGELFF.

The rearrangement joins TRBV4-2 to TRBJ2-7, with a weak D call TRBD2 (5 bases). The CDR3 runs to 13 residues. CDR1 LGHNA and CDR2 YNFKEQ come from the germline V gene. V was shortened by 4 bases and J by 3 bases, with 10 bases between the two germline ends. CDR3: CASSRGLLYEQYF. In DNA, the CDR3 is TGTGCCAGCAGCCGAGGGCTCCTCTACGAGCAGTACTTC.

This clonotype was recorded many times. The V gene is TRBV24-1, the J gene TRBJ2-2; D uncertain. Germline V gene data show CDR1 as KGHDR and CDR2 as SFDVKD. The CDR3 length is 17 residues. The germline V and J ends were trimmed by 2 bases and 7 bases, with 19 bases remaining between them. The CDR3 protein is CATSDSYTTSAFGELFF. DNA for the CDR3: TGTGCCACCAGTGATTCTTACACGACCTCGGCCTTCGGGGAGCTGTTTTTT.

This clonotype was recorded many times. CDR3 bases: TGTGCCAGCAGCTTGCGACAGGGACACGAGCAGTACTTC. Its protein is CASSLRQGHEQYF. The chain employs TRBV7-2 and TRBJ2-7; 7 positions agree with TRBD1. The CDR3 spans 13 residues. V shed 3 bases, J shed 5 bases, and the junction held 4 bases outside the gene matches. The germline gives CDR1 SGHTA, CDR2 FQGNSA.